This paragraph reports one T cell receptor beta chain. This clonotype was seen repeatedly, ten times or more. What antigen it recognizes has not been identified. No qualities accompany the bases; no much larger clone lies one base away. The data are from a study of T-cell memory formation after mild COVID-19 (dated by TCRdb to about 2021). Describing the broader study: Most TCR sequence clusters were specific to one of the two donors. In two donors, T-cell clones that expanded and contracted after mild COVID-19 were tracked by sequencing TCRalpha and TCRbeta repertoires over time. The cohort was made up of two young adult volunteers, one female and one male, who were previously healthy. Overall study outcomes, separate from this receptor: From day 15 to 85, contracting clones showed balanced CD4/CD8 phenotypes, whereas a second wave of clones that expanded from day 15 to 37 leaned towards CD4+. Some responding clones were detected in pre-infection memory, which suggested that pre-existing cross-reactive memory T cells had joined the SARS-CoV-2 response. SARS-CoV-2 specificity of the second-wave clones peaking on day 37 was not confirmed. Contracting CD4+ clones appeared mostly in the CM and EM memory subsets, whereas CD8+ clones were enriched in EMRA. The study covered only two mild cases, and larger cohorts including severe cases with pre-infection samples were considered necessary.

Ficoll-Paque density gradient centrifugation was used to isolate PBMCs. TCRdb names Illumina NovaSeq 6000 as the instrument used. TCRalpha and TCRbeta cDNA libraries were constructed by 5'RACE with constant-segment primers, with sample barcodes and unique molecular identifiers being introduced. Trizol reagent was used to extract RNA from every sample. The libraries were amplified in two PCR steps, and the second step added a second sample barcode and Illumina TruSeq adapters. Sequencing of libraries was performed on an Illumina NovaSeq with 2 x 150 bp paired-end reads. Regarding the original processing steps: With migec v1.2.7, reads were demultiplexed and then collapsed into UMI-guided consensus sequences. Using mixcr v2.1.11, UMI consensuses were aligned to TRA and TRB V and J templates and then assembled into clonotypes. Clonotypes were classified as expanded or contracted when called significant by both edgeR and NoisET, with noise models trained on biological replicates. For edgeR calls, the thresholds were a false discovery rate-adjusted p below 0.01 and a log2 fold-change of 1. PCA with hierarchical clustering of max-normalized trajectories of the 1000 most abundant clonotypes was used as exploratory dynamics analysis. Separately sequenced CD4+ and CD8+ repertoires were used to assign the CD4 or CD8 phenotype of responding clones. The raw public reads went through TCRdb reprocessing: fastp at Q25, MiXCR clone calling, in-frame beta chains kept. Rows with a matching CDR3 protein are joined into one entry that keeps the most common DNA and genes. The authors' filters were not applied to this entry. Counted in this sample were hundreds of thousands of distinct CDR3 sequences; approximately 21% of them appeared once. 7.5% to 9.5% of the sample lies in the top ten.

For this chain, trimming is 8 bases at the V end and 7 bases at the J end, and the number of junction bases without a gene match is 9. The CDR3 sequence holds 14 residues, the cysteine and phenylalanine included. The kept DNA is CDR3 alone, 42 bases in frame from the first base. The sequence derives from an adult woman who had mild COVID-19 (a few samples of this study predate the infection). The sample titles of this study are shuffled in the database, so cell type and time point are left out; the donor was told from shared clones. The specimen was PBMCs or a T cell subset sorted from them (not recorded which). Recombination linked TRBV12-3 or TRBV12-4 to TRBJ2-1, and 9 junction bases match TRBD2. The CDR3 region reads CASGSGGRGNEQFF. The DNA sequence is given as TGTGCCAGCGGGAGCGGGGGGCGGGGGAATGAGCAGTTCTTC.